Sequencing of this T cell receptor beta chain was carried out in a study of OX40 agonist ivuxolimab in advanced cancers. On the study more broadly: Participants, about 83% male, averaged approximately 56 years of age, ranging from about 23 to 85. Anti-PD-1, anti-PD-L1 or anti-CTLA-4 therapy given earlier was allowed, and approximately 40% had some.

The repertoire was sequenced with immunoSEQ multiplex PCR; TCRdb's copy has only in-frame clones and lacks some. The sample has over 150,000 clones, around 94% seen once. The count of this clone is one. Its antigen is unknown. Overall study findings and caveats: CD4+ and CD8+ blood T cells expanded clonally by week 6 at 0.1 to 3.0 mg/kg.

Germline V gives CDR1 SGHRS, CDR2 YFSETQ. Trimming removed 0 bases at V and 5 bases at J, with 14 bases between. The CDR3 runs to 15 residues. The chain joins TRBV5-1 to TRBJ2-5; the D gene is possibly TRBD2 (6 bases). The sequencing used CD4+ or CD8+ T cells sorted from blood, collected in a trial of the OX40 agonist ivuxolimab. This TCR derives from an adult with an advanced solid tumor such as melanoma, head and neck, liver or kidney cancer. The CDR3 spells CASSLGGGTMETQYF. The CDR3 DNA reads TGCGCCAGCAGCTTGGGGGGAGGTACGATGGAGACCCAGTACTTC.